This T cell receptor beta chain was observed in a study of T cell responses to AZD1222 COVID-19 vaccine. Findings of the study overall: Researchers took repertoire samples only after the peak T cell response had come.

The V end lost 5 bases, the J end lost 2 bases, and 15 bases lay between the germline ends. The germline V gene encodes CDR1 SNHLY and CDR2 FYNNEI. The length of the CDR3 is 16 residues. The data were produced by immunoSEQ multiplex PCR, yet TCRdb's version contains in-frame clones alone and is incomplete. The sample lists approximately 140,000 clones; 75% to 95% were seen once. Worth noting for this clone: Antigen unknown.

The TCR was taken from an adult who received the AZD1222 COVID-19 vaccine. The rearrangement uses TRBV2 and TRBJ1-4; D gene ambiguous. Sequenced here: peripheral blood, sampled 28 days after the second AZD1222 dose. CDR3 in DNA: TGTGCCAGCAGTCAACCCTTGACCGGCACTAATGAAAAACTGTTTTTT. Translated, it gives CASSQPLTGTNEKLFF.